Below are 18 T cell receptor beta chains sequenced from a single sample in a study of blood T cell repertoires in COVID-19. Some clones are missing from TCRdb's copy, which holds only in-frame ones; the method was immunoSEQ multiplex PCR. The data show more than 200,000 clones, with 80% to 90% seen just once and about 2.5% held by the top ten. Sample: peripheral blood. Source of these receptors: a woman aged 40 to 50 with active or convalescent COVID-19.

In DNA, the CDR3 is TGCGCCAGCAGCTGGGGAGGACAGGTTTATAATTCACCCCTCCACTTT. Its protein is CASSWGGQVYNSPLHF. The genes are TRBV5-1 and TRBJ1-6; 7 bases are a match to TRBD1. V shed 3 bases, J shed 4 bases, and the junction held 7 bases outside the gene matches. CDR3 length: 16 residues. CDR1 and CDR2 (germline): SGHRS, YFSETQ.

This clone was seen just once. The chain carries TRBV7-3 and TRBJ1-2; 7 positions agree with TRBD1. Germline-derived CDR1 and CDR2 are SGHTA and FQGTGA. The CDR3 is made up of 14 amino acids. After removal of 2 bases from V and 7 bases from J, the junction contained 7 bases not matched to a gene. The chain's CDR3 is CASSLDGQARGYTF. The CDR3 DNA is TGTGCCAGCAGCTTAGATGGACAGGCGCGTGGCTACACCTTC. The whole variable domain, remainder taken from reference TRBV7-3 and TRBJ1-2, is GAGVSQTPSNKVTEKGKYVELRCDPISGHTALYWYRQSLGQGPEFLIYFQGTGAADDSGLPNDRFFAVRPEGSVSTLKIQRTERGDSAVYLCASSLDGQARGYTFGSGTRLTVV.

This chain uses TRBV7-2 with TRBJ2-4, with a possible D match to TRBD2 (5 bases). From germline, CDR1 is SGHTA and CDR2 FQGNSA. The V end was cut by 1 base, the J end by 2 bases, with 9 bases between. The CDR3 spans 15 residues. Written as DNA, the CDR3 is TGTGCCAGCAGCTTAGGGGCTAGCCCCAAAAACATTCAGTACTTC. Translated, it gives CASSLGASPKNIQYF. Combining the CDR3 with reference TRBV7-2 and TRBJ2-4 gives the whole variable domain GAGVSQSPSNKVTEKGKDVELRCDPISGHTALYWYRQSLGQGLEFLIYFQGNSAPDKSGLPSDRFSAERTGGSVSTLTIQRTQQEDSAVYLCASSLGASPKNIQYFGAGTRLSVL.

The V call is TRBV7-2, the J call TRBJ1-2; TRBD1 is a possible D gene (5 bases). The germline V gene encodes CDR1 SGHTA and CDR2 FQGNSA. The CDR3 totals 16 residues. Deletions cut 1 base from V and 7 bases from J, with 19 bases between. This CDR3 is CASSLGTVVGVGGYTF. For the CDR3, the DNA is TGTGCCAGCAGCTTAGGGACCGTTGTAGGGGTCGGTGGCTACACCTTC.

V usage is TRBV5-1 and J usage is TRBJ1-5; TRBD1 agrees at 10 bases. The junction had 5 bases not matched to a gene; V was cut back by 4 bases and J by 4 bases. This CDR3 region has 15 residues. Germline V gene sequence: CDR1 SGHRS, CDR2 YFSETQ. Here the CDR3 reads CASSLRTGGNQPQHF. In DNA form, the CDR3 reads TGCGCCAGCAGCCTGCGGACAGGGGGGAATCAGCCCCAGCATTTT.

The V gene is TRBV7-9, the J gene TRBJ1-1; D gene unclear. Per germline, CDR1 SEHNR and CDR2 FQNEAQ (reference sequence). V was clipped by 1 base and J by 5 bases, with 5 bases between them. The CDR3 is 12 amino acids. CDR3 coding DNA: TGTGCCAGCAGCTTAGTCTTAACTGAAGCTTTCTTT. Protein product: CASSLVLTEAFF.

There are a few counts of this clone. V and J are TRBV3-1 (or the pseudogene TRBV3-2) and TRBJ1-2; D is perhaps TRBD1 (6 bases). Trimming stripped 8 bases from V and 0 bases from J, with 13 bases between. In germline, CDR1 is LGHDT, CDR2 YNNKEL (reference sequence). This CDR3 has 14 residues. In DNA, the CDR3 is TGTGCCAGCTTCCGCAGGGGATCTAACTATGGCTACACCTTC. Encoded protein: CASFRRGSNYGYTF.

The chain combines TRBV5-1 with TRBJ2-3; TRBD2 aligns across 7 bases. V dropped 1 base and J dropped 1; count of bases not matched to a gene: 0. CDR3 length: 14 residues. Germline V gene sequence: CDR1 SGHRS, CDR2 YFSETQ. CDR3 loop: CASSLTSGTDTQYF. The CDR3 nucleotides read TGCGCCAGCAGCTTGACTAGCGGCACAGATACGCAGTATTTT.

This chain connects TRBV5-1 to TRBJ1-1; D might be TRBD1 (5 bases). CDR3 length: 15 amino acids. Germline-derived CDR1 and CDR2 are SGHRS and YFSETQ. Trimming cost V 1 base and J 1 base, with 11 bases left between them. CDR3 sequence: CASSLWSGGNTEAFF. The DNA for the CDR3 is TGCGCCAGCAGCTTGTGGTCGGGGGGGAACACTGAAGCTTTCTTT.

This chain connects TRBV11-3 to TRBJ1-2; 7 bases agree with TRBD1. The CDR3 has 14 residues. Germline V lookup: CDR1 SGHNT, CDR2 YENEEA. Unmatched junction bases numbered 1, after V lost 1 base and J lost 2 bases. The CDR3 coding sequence is TGTGCCAGCAGCTTAGGACAGGGCAACTATGGCTACACCTTC. It yields the protein CASSLGQGNYGYTF.

This clone appeared a single time. The chain employs TRBV7-2 and TRBJ1-1, with unresolved D. Germline V lookup: CDR1 SGHTA, CDR2 FQGNSA. This CDR3 has 15 residues. V was clipped by 3 bases and J by 5 bases, with 16 bases between them. Written as DNA, the CDR3 is TGTGCCAGCAGCTTCACGTCCCAAACGAGGACTGAAGCTTTCTTT. Translating it yields CASSFTSQTRTEAFF.

CDR3 nucleotide sequence: TGTGCCAGCAGCTTAGTTGCGATGTACCAAGAGACCCAGTACTTC. It encodes CASSLVAMYQETQYF. The chain recombines TRBV11-2 with TRBJ2-5; D uncertain. CDR3 length: 15 residues. Trimming left V 1 base short and J 0 bases short, with 9 bases between. Germline V gene lookup returns CDR1 SGHAT and CDR2 FQNNGV.

The CDR3 DNA sequence: TGTGCCAGCAGCCTGTCGCAAGCCTCTGGAAACACCATATATTTT. Its protein product is CASSLSQASGNTIYF. The J gene is TRBJ1-3, the V gene TRBV14; D is undetermined. Between the trimmed V and J ends, which lost 4 bases and 0 bases, there was a span of 10 bases. The CDR3 spans 15 residues. Germline V CDR1 and CDR2: SGHDN, FVKESK. Based on the CDR3 plus reference TRBV14 and TRBJ1-3, the full variable domain is EAGVTQFPSHSVIEKGQTVTLRCDPISGHDNLYWYRRVMGKEIKFLLHFVKESKQDESGMPNNRFLAERTGGTYSTLKVQPAELEDSGVYFCASSLSQASGNTIYFGEGSWLTVV.

CDR3 nucleotide sequence: TGTGCCAGCAGCTTTTCCGGGAACACTGAAGCTTTCTTT. Protein sequence: CASSFSGNTEAFF. The chain recombines TRBV7-2 with TRBJ1-1, with D hard to call. Germline V gene lookup returns CDR1 SGHTA and CDR2 FQGNSA. This CDR3 spans 13 amino acids. V dropped 3 bases and J dropped 1 base, with 6 bases sitting between them.

CDR3 sequence (DNA): TGTGCCAGCAGTCCCCGGGACTTCTACACTGAAGCTTTCTTT. Its translation is CASSPRDFYTEAFF. This chain connects TRBV6-6 to TRBJ1-1; perhaps TRBD1 as D (5 bases). The CDR3 extends over 14 amino acids. Trimming shortened V by 5 bases and J by 3 bases, and 13 bases separated the two germline ends. Germline lookup yields CDR1 MNHNY and CDR2 SVGAGI (reference sequence).

The chain combines TRBV5-4 with TRBJ2-2; 7 bases are a match to TRBD2. CDR1 is SGHNT, CDR2 YYREEE, per germline (reference sequence). V lost 3 bases and J lost 1; bases outside the gene matches: 6. This CDR3 is 16 amino acids long. CDR3 nucleotides: TGTGCCAGCAGCTGGCAGGGACTACAGAACACCGGGGAGCTGTTTTTT. Its protein product is CASSWQGLQNTGELFF.

The V call is TRBV7-9, the J call TRBJ2-7; 9 bases match TRBD1. With 4 bases clipped from V and 2 bases from J, the junction kept 6 bases outside the gene matches. The CDR3 totals 15 residues. Germline V CDR1 and CDR2: SEHNR, FQNEAQ (reference sequence). CDR3 bases: TGTGCCAGCAGCTCGGACAGGGGTTTTCCCTACGAGCAGTACTTC. Protein: CASSSDRGFPYEQYF.

The chain joins TRBV12-3 or TRBV12-4 to TRBJ1-2; weak D call: TRBD1 (5 bases). Trimming removed 0 bases from V and 5 bases from J, with 7 bases in between. The CDR3 is 13 residues long. CDR3 loop: CASSLAGHYGYTF. As DNA, the CDR3 is TGTGCCAGCAGTTTAGCAGGACATTATGGCTACACCTTC.